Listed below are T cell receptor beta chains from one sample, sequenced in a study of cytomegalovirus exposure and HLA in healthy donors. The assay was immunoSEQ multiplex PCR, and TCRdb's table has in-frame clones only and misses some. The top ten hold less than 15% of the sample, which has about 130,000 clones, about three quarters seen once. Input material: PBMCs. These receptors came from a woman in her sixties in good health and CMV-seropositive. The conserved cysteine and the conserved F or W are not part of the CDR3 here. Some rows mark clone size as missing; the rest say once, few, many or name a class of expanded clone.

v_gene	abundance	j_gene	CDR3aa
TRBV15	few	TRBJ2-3	ATSGGTGVTDTQY
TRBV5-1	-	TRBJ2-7	ASSDGTGKAYEQY
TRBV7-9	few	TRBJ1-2	ASSLDRSYYGYT
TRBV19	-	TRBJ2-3	ASSTGVTDTQY
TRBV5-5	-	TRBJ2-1	ASSEHYPSSYNEQF
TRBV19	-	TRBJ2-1	ASRSDNPYNEQF
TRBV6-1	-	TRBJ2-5	ASSPRSAKY
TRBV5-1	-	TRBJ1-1	ASRGGERTEAF
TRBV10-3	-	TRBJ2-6	AISVSLGQGERSGANVLT
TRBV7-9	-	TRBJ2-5	ASSLPGLAGGRETQY
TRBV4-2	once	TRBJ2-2	ASSQEDSGGTGELF
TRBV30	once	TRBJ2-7	AWSAGRTQVY
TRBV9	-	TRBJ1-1	ASSVDPGIPAEAF
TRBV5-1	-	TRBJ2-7	ASSTGGGSGEQY
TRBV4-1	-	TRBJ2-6	ASSQGAAASGANVLT
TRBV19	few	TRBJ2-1	ASSKDRSSYNEQF
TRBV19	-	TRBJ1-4	ASSISEKLF
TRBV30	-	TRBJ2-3	AWSPTSGGRLTDTQY
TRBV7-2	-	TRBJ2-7	ASSPGGQGGEQY
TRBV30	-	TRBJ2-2	AIATGPNTGELF
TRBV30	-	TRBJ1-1	AWRRQLMNTEAF
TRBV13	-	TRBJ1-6	ASSFDRGNSPLH
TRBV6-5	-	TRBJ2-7	ASSSFTETAYEQY
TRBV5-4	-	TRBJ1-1	ASSLLRQNTEAF
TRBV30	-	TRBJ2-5	AWGTSGRPGETQY
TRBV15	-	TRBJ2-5	ATSRRVQETQY
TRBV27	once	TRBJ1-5	ATARDSAENQPQH
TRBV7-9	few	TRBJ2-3	ASSSGQRGADTQY
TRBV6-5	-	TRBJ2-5	ASRSGGPFETQY
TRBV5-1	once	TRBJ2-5	ASSRIGQGKTQY
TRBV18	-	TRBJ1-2	ASSHDRVHGYT
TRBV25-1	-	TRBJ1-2	ASSDFGQGARGYT
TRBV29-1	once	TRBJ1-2	SVVDWGQGGFGYT
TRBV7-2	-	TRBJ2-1	ASSLAAGPYNEQF
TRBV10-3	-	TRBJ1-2	AISLDRGVDGYT
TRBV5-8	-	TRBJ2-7	ASSSLEGLSASYEQY
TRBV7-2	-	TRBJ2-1	ASSLGGGSNEQF
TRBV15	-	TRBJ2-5	ATSRDRGQETQY
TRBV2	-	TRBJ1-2	ASSEHQGADGYT
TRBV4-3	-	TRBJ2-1	ASSQDVGAGPNEQF
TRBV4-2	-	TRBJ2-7	ASSQGMTVYEQY